The next 26 T cell receptor beta chains were all read from a single sample in a study of blood T cells in healthy people across ages. For the second PCR, which ran for about 6 to 11 cycles, a sample-barcoded 5' primer and a J-beta primer mix were used. From the 5' RACE reads, TCRdb called clonotypes with MiXCR, one entry per CDR3 protein. The table shows about 1.5 million distinct CDR3 sequences, with about 45% occurring only once. The specimen was blood. These receptor sequences come from a young woman in good health.

The V call is TRBV20-1, the J call TRBJ2-7, with D uncertain. This CDR3 is built from 12 residues. The V end was cut by 0 bases, the J end by 7 bases, with 10 bases between. Germline lookup yields CDR1 DFQATT and CDR2 SNEGSKA (reference sequence). In DNA, the CDR3 is TGCAGTGCTAGAGAGGCCACTTGGGAGCAGTACTTC. This encodes CSAREATWEQYF.

Only a few counts were recorded for this clonotype. The rearrangement links TRBV18 to TRBJ1-4; D unresolved. Germline lookup yields CDR1 KGHSH and CDR2 LQKENI. Trimming removed 4 bases from V and 8 bases from J, with 11 bases in between. The CDR3 covers 13 residues. CDR3 bases: TGTGCCAGCTCACTCACAGTGGTGGAAAAACTGTTTTTT. Its translation is CASSLTVVEKLFF.

The rearrangement uses TRBV28 and TRBJ2-4, with 11 nucleotides matching TRBD2. This CDR3 comprises 13 residues. The germline V gene has CDR1 MDHEN and CDR2 SYDVKM. V shed 5 bases, J shed 7 bases, and the junction held 1 base outside the gene matches. CDR3 DNA sequence: TGTGCCAGCAGTGTAGCGGGAGGGAACATTCAGTACTTC. Translating it yields CASSVAGGNIQYF.

This clonotype occurred a few times. This sequence joins TRBV27 and TRBJ2-5; 7 bases are shared with TRBD1. With 5 bases clipped from V and 2 bases from J, the junction kept 8 bases outside the gene matches. The CDR3 contains 15 residues. The V gene's germline CDR1 is MNHEY and CDR2 SMNVEV (reference sequence). CDR3 sequence reads: CASSPVTGQQETQYF. The CDR3 DNA reads TGTGCCAGCAGTCCAGTGACAGGGCAACAAGAGACCCAGTACTTC.

J is TRBJ2-7 and V is TRBV7-9; D not certain. The V gene lost 1 base and the J gene lost 7 bases, with 17 bases spanning the gap. The CDR3 has 15 amino acids. Germline V gene lookup returns CDR1 SEHNR and CDR2 FQNEAQ (reference sequence). CDR3 sequence reads: CASSLVGGRSQEQYF. The CDR3 coding sequence is TGTGCCAGCAGCTTAGTTGGTGGTCGGAGTCAGGAGCAGTACTTC.

This chain links TRBV10-3 with TRBJ2-2; D gene unclear. V was clipped by 8 bases and J by 5 bases, with 9 bases between them. The germline V gene has CDR1 ENHRY and CDR2 SYGVKD. CDR3 length: 12 amino acids. The CDR3 reads CAIGKATGELFF. In DNA form, the CDR3 reads TGTGCCATCGGCAAGGCAACCGGGGAGCTGTTTTTT.

This clonotype occurred once. The chain employs TRBV11-2 and TRBJ2-5, with D hard to call. The DNA end is a closer match to TRBJ2-4, so the J assignment may be wrong. CDR1 and CDR2 (germline): SGHAT, FQNNGV. There are 14 residues in the CDR3. The CDR3 nucleotides read TGTGCCAGCAGCTTAGATTATGGTAAAAACATTCAGTACTTC. Its translation is CASSLDYGKNIQYF.

The chain uses TRBV12-3 or TRBV12-4 and TRBJ2-2; 11 bases match TRBD2. The ends lost 2 bases at V and 7 bases at J; junction bases unmatched: 15. This CDR3 has 19 residues. The CDR3 region is CASSLISASRLAGHGELFF. The CDR3 DNA is TGTGCCAGCAGTTTAATTTCTGCTTCCCGACTAGCGGGGCACGGGGAGCTGTTTTTT.

This clonotype was counted only a few times. The chain employs TRBV7-9 and TRBJ2-3, with 8 bases identical to TRBD2. The CDR3 runs to 16 residues. Trimming took 2 bases from V and 5 from J; bases not matched to a gene: 9. CDR1 SEHNR and CDR2 FQNEAQ come from the germline V gene (reference sequence). CDR3 sequence: CASSLRGGPSGDTQYF. DNA for the CDR3: TGTGCCAGCAGCTTACGGGGGGGCCCTTCGGGAGATACGCAGTATTTT.

This clonotype occurred a few times. The junction differs from germline at one of its ends, possibly a read error. The genes are TRBV7-9 and TRBJ2-7; D is possibly TRBD2 (5 bases). In germline, CDR1 is SEHNR, CDR2 FQNEAQ (reference sequence). The CDR3 has 12 amino acids. CDR3 DNA: TGCGCCAGCAGCTTGGACGGGAACGAGCAGTACTTC. This encodes CASSLDGNEQYF.

The genes are TRBV6-5 and TRBJ1-2; tentatively, D is TRBD1 (6 bases). This CDR3 contains 13 residues. The V gene lost 6 bases and the J gene lost 4 bases, with 12 bases spanning the gap. The germline V gene has CDR1 MNHEY and CDR2 SVGAGI. In nucleotides, the CDR3 is TGTGCCAGCAGCCACGGGGGCCGCTATGGCTACACCTTC. Translating gives CASSHGGRYGYTF.

This chain connects TRBV27 to TRBJ1-1; D unclear. Germline V gene sequence: CDR1 MNHEY, CDR2 SMNVEV (reference sequence). The CDR3 is made up of 16 amino acids. Trimming stripped 2 bases from V and 1 base from J, with 14 bases between. CDR3 nucleotides: TGTGCCAGCAGTTTAAGTCCGGGCTTTCAGAACACTGAAGCTTTCTTT. Encoded protein: CASSLSPGFQNTEAFF.

A few counts support this clonotype. CDR3 loop: CASSFGFSGRKGETQYF. CDR3 sequence (DNA): TGTGCCAGCAGTTTTGGGTTTAGCGGGAGAAAGGGAGAGACCCAGTACTTC. The V call is TRBV27, the J call TRBJ2-5; 9 bases line up with TRBD2. Germline CDR1 MNHEY, CDR2 SMNVEV (reference sequence). The V and J ends lost 3 bases and 4 bases, in that order; junction bases with no gene match: 12. The CDR3 is 17 amino acids.

CDR3 in DNA: TGCGCCAGCAGCCAACCCGGTGGGTACAATGAGCAGTACTTC. It is translated as CASSQPGGYNEQYF. The rearrangement uses TRBV4-1 and TRBJ2-7; no clear D. Germline assignment: CDR1 MGHRA and CDR2 YSYEKL. The CDR3 has 14 residues. Trimming cost V 2 bases and J 7 bases, with 15 bases left between them.

This clonotype was seen a handful of times. The CDR3 is CASSQSPGLEQYF. CDR3 nucleotide sequence: TGTGCCAGCAGTCAAAGCCCAGGACTCGAGCAGTACTTC. The V call is TRBV2, the J call TRBJ2-7; perhaps TRBD2 as D (5 bases). Germline CDR1 SNHLY, CDR2 FYNNEI. With 5 bases removed from V and 6 bases from J, the gap between germline ends came to 14 bases. The CDR3 spans 13 residues.

The V and J genes are TRBV4-3 and TRBJ2-3, with 7 bases fitting TRBD1. Germline V CDR1 and CDR2: LGHNA, YSLEER. The CDR3 spans 16 residues. V trimming: 0 bases; J trimming: 5 bases; junction bases outside the gene matches: 8. CDR3 DNA: TGCGCCAGCAGCCAAGATTTCGGACAGGCAATAGATACGCAGTATTTT. The encoded protein is CASSQDFGQAIDTQYF.

This clonotype was seen a few times. The rearrangement uses TRBV5-6 and TRBJ1-1, with D unresolved. This CDR3 spans 14 amino acids. V was cut by 1 base and J by 0 bases, with 7 bases left in between. The germline CDR1 and CDR2 sequences are SGHDT and YYEEEE. The CDR3 reads CASSLWILNTEAFF. The CDR3 DNA sequence: TGTGCCAGCAGCTTGTGGATATTGAACACTGAAGCTTTCTTT. The full variable domain, its missing parts supplied by reference TRBV5-6 and TRBJ1-1, is DAGVTQSPTHLIKTRGQQVTLRCSPKSGHDTVSWYQQALGQGPQFIFQYYEEEERQRGNFPDRFSGHQFPNYSSELNVNALLLGDSALYLCASSLWILNTEAFFGQGTRLTVV.

This clonotype has more than one count but fewer than ten. V gene TRBV6-6 combines with J gene TRBJ2-1; D gene uncertain. The CDR3 length is 14 residues. Trimming left V 5 bases short and J 6 bases short, with 14 bases between. CDR1 is MNHNY, CDR2 SVGAGI, per germline (reference sequence). CDR3: CASSKGRSINEQFF. CDR3 coding DNA: TGTGCCAGCAGTAAAGGACGGAGTATCAATGAGCAGTTCTTC.

This clonotype was counted between two and nine times. The V call is TRBV10-3, the J call TRBJ2-7; TRBD2 agrees at 12 bases. Germline CDR1 reads ENHRY; CDR2 reads SYGVKD. The CDR3 is made up of 14 amino acids. J was trimmed by 3 bases and V by 6 bases; bases with no gene match: 3. The CDR3 coding sequence is TGTGCCATCAGGCCACTAGCGGGAGGCTACGAGCAGTACTTC. Translating gives CAIRPLAGGYEQYF.

This clonotype showed up just a few times. V is TRBV7-9 and J is TRBJ2-1, with D possibly being TRBD1 (6 bases). Germline assignment: CDR1 SEHNR and CDR2 FQNEAQ (reference sequence). V lost 2 bases to trimming and J lost 5 bases, with 13 bases between them. The CDR3 length is 15 residues. The CDR3 sequence is CASSLRGSEDNEQFF. CDR3 nucleotide sequence: TGTGCCAGCAGCTTAAGGGGGAGTGAAGACAATGAGCAGTTCTTC.

There are a few counts of this clonotype. The chain recombines TRBV15 with TRBJ1-6; D not certain. CDR1 is LNHNV, CDR2 YYDKDF, per germline (reference sequence). The CDR3 is made up of 15 amino acids. V lost 4 bases to trimming and J lost 0 bases, with 7 bases between them. The CDR3 DNA reads as TGTGCCACCAGCAAGTTAGACTCCTATAATTCACCCCTCCACTTT. This translates into CATSKLDSYNSPLHF.

The V gene is TRBV27, the J gene TRBJ2-7, with unresolved D. The end of the DNA is better explained by TRBJ2-5, so the J call may be wrong. The CDR3 is 12 amino acids. Germline CDR1 and CDR2: MNHEY and SMNVEV (reference sequence). CDR3 coding DNA: TGTGCCAGCGGGGATTTCGGAGAGACCCAGTACTTC. Translation gives CASGDFGETQYF.

This clonotype occurred a few times. Mismatch with germline at one junction end may stem from a read error. The chain combines TRBV18 with TRBJ2-7; D is perhaps TRBD1 (5 bases). This CDR3 comprises 12 residues. Germline-derived CDR1 and CDR2 are KGHSH and LQKENI. CDR3 protein: CASAPDSYEQYF. In DNA form, the CDR3 reads TGTGCCAGCGCACCAGACAGCTACGAGCAGTACTTC.

The gene calls are TRBV19 and TRBJ1-5; D gene ambiguous. The V gene lost 1 base and the J gene lost 0 bases, with 13 bases spanning the gap. Per germline, CDR1 LNHDA and CDR2 SQIVND (reference sequence). The CDR3 totals 17 residues. The CDR3 is CASSIGTGPSSNQPQHF. CDR3 DNA: TGTGCCAGTAGTATAGGGACTGGACCATCTAGCAATCAGCCCCAGCATTTT.

This clonotype was observed many times. The rearrangement links TRBV20-1 to TRBJ2-1; TRBD2 matches at 11 bases. The length of the CDR3 is 14 residues. J lost 0 bases, V lost 5 bases, and 0 bases had no gene match. Germline CDR1 DFQATT, CDR2 SNEGSKA (reference sequence). CDR3 bases: TGCAGTGCTGGGACTAGCGGCTCCTACAATGAGCAGTTCTTC. As protein: CSAGTSGSYNEQFF.

The J gene is TRBJ2-7, the V gene TRBV29-1; 10 bases line up with TRBD2. This CDR3 has 14 residues. V was pared by 5 bases and J by 2 bases, with 6 bases of the junction left unmatched. CDR1 SQVTM and CDR2 ANQGSEA come from the germline V gene. As DNA, the CDR3 is TGCAGCGTTTTTGGGACTAGCGAGACCTACGAGCAGTACTTC. Its translation: CSVFGTSETYEQYF.